This entry lists 2 T cell receptor beta chains sequenced from one sample in a study of shared T cell receptors in the human thymus. Sequenced by immunoSEQ multiplex PCR; TCRdb stores in-frame clones only, minus some. Counted here are some 700,000 clones, around nine tenths occurring once; the ten biggest clones make up about 0.01%. The sample was also reused in another study, on human thymus T cells.

The specimen sequenced was thymocytes. Receptors originate from a boy less than two years old with a congenital heart defect.

The sample holds one count of this clone. The V gene is TRBV5-5, the J gene TRBJ2-7; the match to TRBD1 covers 9 bases. V was pared by 4 bases and J by 4 bases, with 12 bases of the junction left unmatched. This CDR3 is 16 amino acids long. Germline V gene data show CDR1 as SGHKS and CDR2 as YYEKEE (reference sequence). The chain's CDR3 is CASSTGQGFYSYEQYF. The CDR3 region has the DNA TGTGCCAGCAGCACGGGACAGGGCTTTTACTCTTACGAGCAGTACTTC.

The chain joins TRBV29-1 to TRBJ2-1; TRBD2 agrees at 10 bases. Trimming took 0 bases from V and 9 from J; bases not matched to a gene: 8. This CDR3 has 15 amino acids. The germline V gene has CDR1 SQVTM and CDR2 ANQGSEA. CDR3 sequence reads: CSVEEFLAGVLEQFF. The DNA of the CDR3 is TGCAGCGTTGAAGAGTTTCTAGCGGGAGTCCTTGAGCAGTTCTTC.